This TCR beta chain was captured in a study of cytomegalovirus exposure and HLA in healthy donors. Study-wide results and limits: As was reported, the HLA-A and HLA-B alleles of most subjects were accurately predicted from TCR beta sequences.

These donors, healthy bone marrow donors, were studied. The PCR had 60 Vbeta and 13 Jbeta primers. Clones were sequenced by immunoSEQ multiplex PCR, and TCRdb holds only the in-frame ones, with some missing. This table holds about 150,000 clones, around 10% found once. Germline V gene lookup returns CDR1 MDHEN and CDR2 SYDVKM. Trimming took 8 bases from V and 1 from J, leaving 10 bases between them. The CDR3 length is 13 residues. Regarding this clone: Its antigen is currently unknown.

This TCR was sampled from a male donor in good health and CMV-seronegative. Sequencing was done on a sample of PBMCs. The V call is TRBV28, the J call TRBJ2-3, with D possibly TRBD1 on 6 matching bases. The CDR3, as DNA: TGTGCCAGCTTCAGGGGTGGCACAGATACGCAGTATTTT. Translating it yields CASFRGGTDTQYF.